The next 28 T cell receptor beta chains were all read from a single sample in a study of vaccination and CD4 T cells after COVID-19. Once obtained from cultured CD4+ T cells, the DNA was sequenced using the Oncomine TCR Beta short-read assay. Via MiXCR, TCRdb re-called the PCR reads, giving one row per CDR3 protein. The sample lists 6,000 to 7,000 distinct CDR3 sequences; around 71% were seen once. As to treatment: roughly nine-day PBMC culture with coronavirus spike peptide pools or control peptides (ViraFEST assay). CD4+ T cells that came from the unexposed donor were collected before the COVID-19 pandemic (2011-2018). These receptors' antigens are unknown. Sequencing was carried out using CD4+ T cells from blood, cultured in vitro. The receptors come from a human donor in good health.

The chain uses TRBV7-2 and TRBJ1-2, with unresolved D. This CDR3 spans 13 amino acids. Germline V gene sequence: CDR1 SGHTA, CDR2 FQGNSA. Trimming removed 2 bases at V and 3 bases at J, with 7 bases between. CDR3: CASSLSGHYGYTF. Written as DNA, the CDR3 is TGTGCCAGCAGCTTATCGGGCCACTATGGCTACACCTTC.

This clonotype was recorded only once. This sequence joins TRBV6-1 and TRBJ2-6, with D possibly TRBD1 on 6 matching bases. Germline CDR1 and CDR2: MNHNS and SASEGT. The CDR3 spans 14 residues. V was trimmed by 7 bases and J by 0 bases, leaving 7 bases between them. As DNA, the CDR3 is TGTGCCAGCAAACAGGGCTCTGGGGCCAACGTCCTGACTTTC. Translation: CASKQGSGANVLTF.

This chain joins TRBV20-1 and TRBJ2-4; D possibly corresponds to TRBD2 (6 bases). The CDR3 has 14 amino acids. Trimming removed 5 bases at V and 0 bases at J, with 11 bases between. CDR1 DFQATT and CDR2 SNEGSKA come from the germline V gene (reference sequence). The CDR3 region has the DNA TGCAGTGCTCTTGCGGGGACAGCCAAAAACATTCAGTACTTC. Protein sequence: CSALAGTAKNIQYF.

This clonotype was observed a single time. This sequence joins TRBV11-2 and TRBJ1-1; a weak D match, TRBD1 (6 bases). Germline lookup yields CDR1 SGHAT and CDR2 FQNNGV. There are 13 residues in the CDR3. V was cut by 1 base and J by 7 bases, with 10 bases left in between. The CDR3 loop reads CASSLGDTLEAFF. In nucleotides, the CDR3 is TGTGCCAGCAGCTTAGGGGACACCCTTGAAGCTTTCTTT.

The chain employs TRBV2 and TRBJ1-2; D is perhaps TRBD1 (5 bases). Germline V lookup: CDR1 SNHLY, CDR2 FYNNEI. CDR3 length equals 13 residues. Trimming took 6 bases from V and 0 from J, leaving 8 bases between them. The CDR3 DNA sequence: TGTGCCAGCAGCGACAGATCTAACTATGGCTACACCTTC. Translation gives CASSDRSNYGYTF.

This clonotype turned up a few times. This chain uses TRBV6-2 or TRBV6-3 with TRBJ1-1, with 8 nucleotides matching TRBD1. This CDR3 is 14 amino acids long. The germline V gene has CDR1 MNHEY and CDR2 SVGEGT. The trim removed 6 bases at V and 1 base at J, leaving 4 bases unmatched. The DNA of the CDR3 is TGTGCCAGCAGAAAACAGGGGGAGAACACTGAAGCTTTCTTT. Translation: CASRKQGENTEAFF.

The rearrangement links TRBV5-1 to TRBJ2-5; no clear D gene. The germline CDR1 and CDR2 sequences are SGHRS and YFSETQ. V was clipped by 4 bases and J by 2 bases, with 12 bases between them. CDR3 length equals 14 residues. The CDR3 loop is CASSPRAVQETQYF. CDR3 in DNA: TGCGCCAGCAGCCCAAGGGCAGTTCAAGAGACCCAGTACTTC.

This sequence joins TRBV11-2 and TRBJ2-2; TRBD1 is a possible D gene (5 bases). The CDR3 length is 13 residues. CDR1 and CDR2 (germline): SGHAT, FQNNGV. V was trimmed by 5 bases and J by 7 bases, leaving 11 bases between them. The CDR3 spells CASSHQGVGELFF. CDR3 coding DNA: TGTGCCAGCAGCCACCAGGGTGTCGGGGAGCTGTTTTTT.

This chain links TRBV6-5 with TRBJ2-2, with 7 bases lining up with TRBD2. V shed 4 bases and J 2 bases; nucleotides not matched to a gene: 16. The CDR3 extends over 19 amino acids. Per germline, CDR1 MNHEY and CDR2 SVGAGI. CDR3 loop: CASSFRATGGGVNTGELFF. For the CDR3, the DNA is TGTGCCAGCAGTTTTAGGGCCACTGGGGGGGGGGTCAACACCGGGGAGCTGTTTTTT.

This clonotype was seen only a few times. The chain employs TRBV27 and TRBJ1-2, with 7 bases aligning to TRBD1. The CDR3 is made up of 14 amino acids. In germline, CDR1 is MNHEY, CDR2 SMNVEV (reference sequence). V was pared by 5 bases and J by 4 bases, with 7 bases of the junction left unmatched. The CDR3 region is CASSRDRAGYGYTF. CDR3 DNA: TGTGCCAGCAGTCGCGACAGGGCGGGCTATGGCTACACCTTC.

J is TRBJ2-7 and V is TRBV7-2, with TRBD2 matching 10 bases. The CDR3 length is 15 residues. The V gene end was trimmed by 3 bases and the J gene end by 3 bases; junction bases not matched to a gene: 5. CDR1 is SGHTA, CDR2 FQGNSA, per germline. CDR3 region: CASSLGLARNYEQYF. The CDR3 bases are TGTGCCAGCAGCTTGGGACTAGCGAGAAACTACGAGCAGTACTTC.

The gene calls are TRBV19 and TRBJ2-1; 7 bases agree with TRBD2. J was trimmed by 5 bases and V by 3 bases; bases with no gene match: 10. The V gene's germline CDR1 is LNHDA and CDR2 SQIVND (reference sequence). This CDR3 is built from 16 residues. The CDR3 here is CASSISGRRVHNEQFF. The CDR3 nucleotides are TGTGCCAGTAGTATTTCCGGGAGGAGGGTCCACAATGAGCAGTTCTTC.

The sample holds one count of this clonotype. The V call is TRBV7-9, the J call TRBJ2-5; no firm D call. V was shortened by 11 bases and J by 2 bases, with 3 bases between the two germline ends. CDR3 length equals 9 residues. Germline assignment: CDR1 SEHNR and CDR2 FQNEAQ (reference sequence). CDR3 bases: TGTGCCTTACAAGAGACCCAGTACTTC. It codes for CALQETQYF.

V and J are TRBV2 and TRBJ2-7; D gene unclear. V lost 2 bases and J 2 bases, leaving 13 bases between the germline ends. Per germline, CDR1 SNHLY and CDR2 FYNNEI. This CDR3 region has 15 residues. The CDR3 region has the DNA TGTGCCAGCAGTGAAAGGCTCAGCCTACCCTACGAGCAGTACTTC. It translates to CASSERLSLPYEQYF.

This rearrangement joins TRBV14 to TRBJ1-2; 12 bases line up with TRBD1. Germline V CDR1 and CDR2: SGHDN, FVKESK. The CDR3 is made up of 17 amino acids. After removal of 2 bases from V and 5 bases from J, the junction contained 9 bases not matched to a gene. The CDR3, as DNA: TGTGCCAGCAGCCAAACCGGGACAGGGGGCCGTAGGTATGGCTACACCTTC. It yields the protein CASSQTGTGGRRYGYTF.

The CDR3 here is CASGLVLEGPGGYTF. CDR3 bases: TGTGCTAGTGGTTTGGTACTCGAGGGACCGGGGGGCTACACCTTC. The V call is TRBV12-5, the J call TRBJ1-2, with D tentatively TRBD1 (5 bases). The CDR3 is made up of 15 amino acids. CDR1 is LGHNT and CDR2 is FRNRAP in the germline V gene. V dropped 0 bases and J dropped 8 bases, with 16 bases sitting between them. The full variable domain, in which reference TRBV12-5 and TRBJ1-2 provide the parts outside the CDR3, is DARVTQTPRHKVTEMGQEVTMRCQPILGHNTVFWYRQTMMQGLELLAYFRNRAPLDDSGMPKDRFSAEMPDATLATLKIQPSEPRDSAVYFCASGLVLEGPGGYTFGSGTRLTVV.

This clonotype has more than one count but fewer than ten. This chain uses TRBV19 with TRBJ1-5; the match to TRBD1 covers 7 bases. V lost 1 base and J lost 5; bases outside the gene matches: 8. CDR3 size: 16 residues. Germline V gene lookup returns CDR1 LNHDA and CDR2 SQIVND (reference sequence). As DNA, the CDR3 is TGTGCCAGTAGTATAGCGGCAGGGGGTTCCCATCAGCCCCAGCATTTT. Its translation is CASSIAAGGSHQPQHF.

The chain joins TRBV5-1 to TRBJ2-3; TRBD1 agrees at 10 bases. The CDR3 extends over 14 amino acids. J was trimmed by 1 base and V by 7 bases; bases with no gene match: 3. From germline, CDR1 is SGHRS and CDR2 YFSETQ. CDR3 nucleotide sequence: TGCGCCAGCCGGGACAGGGGTGGCACAGATACGCAGTATTTT. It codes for CASRDRGGTDTQYF.

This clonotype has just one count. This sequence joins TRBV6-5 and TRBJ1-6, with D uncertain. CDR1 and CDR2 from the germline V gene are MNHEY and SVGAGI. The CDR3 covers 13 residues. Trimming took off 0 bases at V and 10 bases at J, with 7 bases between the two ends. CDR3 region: CASSYSADSPLHF. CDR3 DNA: TGTGCCAGCAGTTACTCGGCAGACTCACCCCTCCACTTT.

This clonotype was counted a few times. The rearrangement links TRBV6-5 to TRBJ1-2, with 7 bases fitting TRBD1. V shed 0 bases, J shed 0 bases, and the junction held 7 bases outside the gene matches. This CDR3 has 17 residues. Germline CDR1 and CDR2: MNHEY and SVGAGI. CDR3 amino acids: CASSYSQTGAANYGYTF. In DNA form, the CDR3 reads TGTGCCAGCAGTTACTCCCAAACAGGGGCGGCTAACTATGGCTACACCTTC.

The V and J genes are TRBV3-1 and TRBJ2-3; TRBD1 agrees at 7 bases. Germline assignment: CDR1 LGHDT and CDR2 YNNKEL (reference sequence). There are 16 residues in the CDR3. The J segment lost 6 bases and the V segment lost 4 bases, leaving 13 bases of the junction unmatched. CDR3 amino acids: CASSLRGGAMTDTQYF. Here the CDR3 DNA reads TGTGCCAGCAGCCTGAGAGGGGGCGCCATGACGGATACGCAGTATTTT.

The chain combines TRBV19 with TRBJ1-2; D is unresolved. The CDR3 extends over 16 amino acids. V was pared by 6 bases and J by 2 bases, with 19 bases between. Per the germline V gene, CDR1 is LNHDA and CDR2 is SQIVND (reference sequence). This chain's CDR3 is CASSRTILVPNYGYTF. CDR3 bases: TGTGCCAGTAGCCGAACTATTCTCGTTCCCAACTATGGCTACACCTTC.

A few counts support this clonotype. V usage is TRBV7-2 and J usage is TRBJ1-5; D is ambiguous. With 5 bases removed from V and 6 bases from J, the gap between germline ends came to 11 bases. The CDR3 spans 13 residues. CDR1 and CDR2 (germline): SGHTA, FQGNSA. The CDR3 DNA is TGTGCCAGCAGCCCCCCGACCGGTCAGCCCCAGCATTTT. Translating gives CASSPPTGQPQHF.

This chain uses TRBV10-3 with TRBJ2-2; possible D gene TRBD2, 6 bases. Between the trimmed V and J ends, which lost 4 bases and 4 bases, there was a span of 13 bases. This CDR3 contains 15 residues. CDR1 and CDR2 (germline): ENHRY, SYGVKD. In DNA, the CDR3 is TGTGCCATCAGTGGGGACTTCGACGCCACCGGGGAGCTGTTTTTT. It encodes CAISGDFDATGELFF.

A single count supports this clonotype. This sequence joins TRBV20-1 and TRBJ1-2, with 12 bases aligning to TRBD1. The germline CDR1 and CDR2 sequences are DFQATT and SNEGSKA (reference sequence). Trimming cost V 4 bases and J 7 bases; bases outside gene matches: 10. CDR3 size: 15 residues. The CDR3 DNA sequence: TGCAGTGCTAACTTACCGGGACAGGGGGCTGGTGGCTACACCTTC. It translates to CSANLPGQGAGGYTF.

The CDR3: CASSDGSPPGETQYF. The CDR3 DNA is TGTGCCAGCAGTGACGGCAGCCCCCCGGGAGAGACCCAGTACTTC. J is TRBJ2-5 and V is TRBV2; D ambiguous. Germline V lookup: CDR1 SNHLY, CDR2 FYNNEI. The CDR3 is 15 amino acids. Trimming cost V 3 bases and J 4 bases, with 15 bases left between them.

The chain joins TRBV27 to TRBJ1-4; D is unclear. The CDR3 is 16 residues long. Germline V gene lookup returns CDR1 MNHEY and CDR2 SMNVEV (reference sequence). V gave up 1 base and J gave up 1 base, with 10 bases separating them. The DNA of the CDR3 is TGTGCCAGCAGTTTATACGGGCAGCTAACTAATGAAAAACTGTTTTTT. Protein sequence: CASSLYGQLTNEKLFF.

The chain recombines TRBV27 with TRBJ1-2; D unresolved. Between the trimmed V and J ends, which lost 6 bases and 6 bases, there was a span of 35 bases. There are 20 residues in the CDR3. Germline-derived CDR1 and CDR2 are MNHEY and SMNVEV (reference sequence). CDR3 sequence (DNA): TGTGCCAGCAGAACCTCTTTCCCTCCAGGAGGCCGTCCGCTGGGGAATGGCTACACCTTC. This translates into CASRTSFPPGGRPLGNGYTF.